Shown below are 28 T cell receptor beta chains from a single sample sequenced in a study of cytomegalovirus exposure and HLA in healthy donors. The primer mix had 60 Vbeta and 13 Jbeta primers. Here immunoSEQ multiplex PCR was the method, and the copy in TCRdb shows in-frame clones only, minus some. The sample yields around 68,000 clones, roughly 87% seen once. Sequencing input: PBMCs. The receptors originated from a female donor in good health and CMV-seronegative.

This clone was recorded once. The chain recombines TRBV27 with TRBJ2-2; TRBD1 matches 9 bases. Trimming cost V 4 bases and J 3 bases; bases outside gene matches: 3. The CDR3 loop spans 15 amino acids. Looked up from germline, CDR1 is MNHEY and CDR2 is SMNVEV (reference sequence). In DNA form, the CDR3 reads TGTGCCAGCAGTTCACAGGGGGCCGACACCGGGGAGCTGTTTTTT. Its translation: CASSSQGADTGELFF.

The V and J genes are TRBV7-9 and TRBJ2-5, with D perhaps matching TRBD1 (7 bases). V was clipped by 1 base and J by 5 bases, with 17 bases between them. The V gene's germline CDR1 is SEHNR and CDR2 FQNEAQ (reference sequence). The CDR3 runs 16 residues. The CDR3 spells CASSLVLGGAGETQYF. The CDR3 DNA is TGTGCCAGCAGCTTAGTTTTAGGGGGCGCGGGGGAGACCCAGTACTTC.

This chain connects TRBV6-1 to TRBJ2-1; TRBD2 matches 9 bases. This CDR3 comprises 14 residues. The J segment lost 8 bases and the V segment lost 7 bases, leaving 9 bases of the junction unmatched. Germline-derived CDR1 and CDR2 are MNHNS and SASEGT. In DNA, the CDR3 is TGTGCCAGCAACTTAAGCGGGGGGCCCGATGAGCAGTTCTTC. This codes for CASNLSGGPDEQFF.

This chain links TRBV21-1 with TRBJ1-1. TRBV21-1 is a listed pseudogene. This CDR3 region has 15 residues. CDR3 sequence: CASSKKGPGGTEAFF. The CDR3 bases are TGTGCCAGCAGCAAAAAGGGACCGGGGGGTACTGAAGCTTTCTTT.

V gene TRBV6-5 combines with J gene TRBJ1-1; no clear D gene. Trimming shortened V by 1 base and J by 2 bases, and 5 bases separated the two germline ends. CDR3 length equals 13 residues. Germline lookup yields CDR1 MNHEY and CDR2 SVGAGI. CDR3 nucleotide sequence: TGTGCCAGCAGTTACTTAAATAACACTGAAGCTTTCTTT. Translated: CASSYLNNTEAFF.

CDR3 coding DNA: TGTGCCACAGCCCGGACTCTCCATCAGCCCCAGCATTTT. It translates to CATARTLHQPQHF. The genes are TRBV19 and TRBJ1-5; D is unresolved. Germline assignment: CDR1 LNHDA and CDR2 SQIVND (reference sequence). The CDR3 consists of 13 residues. The ends were cut back, 10 bases at V and 5 bases at J, with 15 bases in the middle.

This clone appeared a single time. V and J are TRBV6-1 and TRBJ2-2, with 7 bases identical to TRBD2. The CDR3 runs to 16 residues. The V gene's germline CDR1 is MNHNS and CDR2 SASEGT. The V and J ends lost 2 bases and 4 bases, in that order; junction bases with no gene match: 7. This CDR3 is CASSEFSGGLTGELFF. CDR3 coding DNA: TGTGCCAGCAGTGAATTTTCGGGGGGACTCACCGGGGAGCTGTTTTTT.

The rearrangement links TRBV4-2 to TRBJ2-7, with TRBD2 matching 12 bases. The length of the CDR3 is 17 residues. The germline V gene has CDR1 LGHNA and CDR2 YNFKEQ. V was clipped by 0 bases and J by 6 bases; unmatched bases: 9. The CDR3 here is CASSQDTTSGSFGEQYF. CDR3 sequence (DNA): TGTGCCAGCAGCCAAGATACGACTAGCGGGAGTTTCGGCGAGCAGTACTTC.

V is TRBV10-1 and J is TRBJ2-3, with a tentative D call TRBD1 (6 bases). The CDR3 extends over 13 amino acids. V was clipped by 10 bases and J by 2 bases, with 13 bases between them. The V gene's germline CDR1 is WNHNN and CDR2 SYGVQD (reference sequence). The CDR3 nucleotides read TGCGCCACCAAAGGACAGAACACAGATACGCAGTATTTT. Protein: CATKGQNTDTQYF.

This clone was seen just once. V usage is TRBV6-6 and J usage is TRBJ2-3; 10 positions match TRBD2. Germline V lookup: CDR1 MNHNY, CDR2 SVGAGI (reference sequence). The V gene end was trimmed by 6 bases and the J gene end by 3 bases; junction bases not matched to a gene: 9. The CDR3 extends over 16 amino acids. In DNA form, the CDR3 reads TGTGCCAGCAGCACAGCGGGAGGGCGGATGACAGATACGCAGTATTTT. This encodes CASSTAGGRMTDTQYF.

CDR3 nucleotide sequence: TGTGCCAGCAGCTACCCCCGGGACAGGGGAAACAATCAGCCCCAGCATTTT. This translates into CASSYPRDRGNNQPQHF. V and J are TRBV7-8 and TRBJ1-5; 10 bases align to TRBD1. CDR3 length: 17 amino acids. V lost 4 bases, J lost 3 bases, and 9 bases stayed unmatched. CDR1 is SGHVS, CDR2 FQNEAQ, per germline.

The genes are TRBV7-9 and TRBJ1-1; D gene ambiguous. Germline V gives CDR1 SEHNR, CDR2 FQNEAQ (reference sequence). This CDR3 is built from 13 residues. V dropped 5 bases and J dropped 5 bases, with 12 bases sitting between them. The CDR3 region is CASSQEPGTEAFF. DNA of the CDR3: TGTGCCAGCAGCCAGGAACCGGGGACTGAAGCTTTCTTT.

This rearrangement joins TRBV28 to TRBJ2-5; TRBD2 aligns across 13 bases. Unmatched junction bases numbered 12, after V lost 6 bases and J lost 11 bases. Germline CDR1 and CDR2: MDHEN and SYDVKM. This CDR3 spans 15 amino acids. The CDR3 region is CASRYGLAGAGEQYF. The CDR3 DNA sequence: TGTGCCAGCAGATACGGACTAGCGGGAGCGGGTGAGCAGTACTTC.

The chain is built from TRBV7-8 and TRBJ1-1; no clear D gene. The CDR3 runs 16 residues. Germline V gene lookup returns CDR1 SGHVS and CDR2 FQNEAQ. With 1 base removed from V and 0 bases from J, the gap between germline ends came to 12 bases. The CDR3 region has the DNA TGTGCCAGCAGCTTAGACATGGACTCAATGAACACTGAAGCTTTCTTT. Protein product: CASSLDMDSMNTEAFF.

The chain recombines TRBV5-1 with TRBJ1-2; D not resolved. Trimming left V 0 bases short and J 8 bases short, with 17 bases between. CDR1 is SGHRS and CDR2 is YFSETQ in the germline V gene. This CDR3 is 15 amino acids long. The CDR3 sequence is CASSLAYTDRDGYTF. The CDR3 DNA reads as TGCGCCAGCAGCTTGGCCTATACAGATCGCGACGGCTACACCTTC.

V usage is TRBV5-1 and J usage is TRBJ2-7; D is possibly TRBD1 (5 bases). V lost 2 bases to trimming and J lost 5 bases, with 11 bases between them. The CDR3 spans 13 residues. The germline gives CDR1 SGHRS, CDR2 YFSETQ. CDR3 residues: CASSLGVMNEQYF. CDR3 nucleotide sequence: TGCGCCAGCAGCTTAGGGGTTATGAACGAGCAGTACTTC.

The CDR3 sequence is CSVGEGRSSYNEQFF. For the CDR3, the DNA is TGCAGCGTGGGGGAGGGACGGTCCTCCTACAATGAGCAGTTCTTC. The genes are TRBV29-1 and TRBJ2-1; 7 bases agree with TRBD2. Germline V gene data show CDR1 as SQVTM and CDR2 as ANQGSEA. After removal of 6 bases from V and 0 bases from J, the junction contained 8 bases not matched to a gene. The CDR3 loop spans 15 amino acids.

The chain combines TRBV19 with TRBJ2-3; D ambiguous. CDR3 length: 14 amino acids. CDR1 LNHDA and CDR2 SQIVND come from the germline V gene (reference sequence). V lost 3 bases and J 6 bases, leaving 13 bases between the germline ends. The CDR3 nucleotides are TGTGCCAGTAGTATCCCCTACATACAGGATACGCAGTATTTT. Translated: CASSIPYIQDTQYF.

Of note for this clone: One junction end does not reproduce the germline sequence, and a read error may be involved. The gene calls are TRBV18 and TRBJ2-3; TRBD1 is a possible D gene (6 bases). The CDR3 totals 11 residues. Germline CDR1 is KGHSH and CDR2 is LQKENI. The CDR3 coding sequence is TGTGCCAGCTCACAAGCGGACAGAGTCGATTTT. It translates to CASSQADRVDF.

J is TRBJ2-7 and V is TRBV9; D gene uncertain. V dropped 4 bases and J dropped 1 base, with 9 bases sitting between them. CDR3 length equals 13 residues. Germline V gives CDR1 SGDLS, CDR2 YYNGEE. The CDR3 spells CASSSDGSYEQYF. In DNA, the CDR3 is TGTGCCAGCAGCTCCGACGGGTCCTACGAGCAGTACTTC.

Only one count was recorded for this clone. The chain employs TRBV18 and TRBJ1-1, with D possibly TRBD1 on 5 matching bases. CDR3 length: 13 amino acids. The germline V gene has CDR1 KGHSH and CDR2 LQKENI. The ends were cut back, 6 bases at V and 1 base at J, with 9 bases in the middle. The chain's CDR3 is CASSTGPNTEAFF. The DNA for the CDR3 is TGTGCCAGCTCCACAGGTCCGAACACTGAAGCTTTCTTT.

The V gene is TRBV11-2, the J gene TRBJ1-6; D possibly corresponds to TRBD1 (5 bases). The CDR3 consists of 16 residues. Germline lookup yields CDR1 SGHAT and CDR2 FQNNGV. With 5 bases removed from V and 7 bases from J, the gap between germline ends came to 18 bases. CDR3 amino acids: CASSPASRVGNSPLHF. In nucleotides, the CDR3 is TGTGCCAGCAGCCCCGCCAGCAGGGTAGGCAATTCACCCCTCCACTTT.

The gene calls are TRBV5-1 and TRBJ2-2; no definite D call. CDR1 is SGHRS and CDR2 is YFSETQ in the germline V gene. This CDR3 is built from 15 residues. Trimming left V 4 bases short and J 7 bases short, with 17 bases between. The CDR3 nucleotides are TGCGCCAGCAGCCGCGACTCTCCGACCGTCGGGGAGCTGTTTTTT. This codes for CASSRDSPTVGELFF.

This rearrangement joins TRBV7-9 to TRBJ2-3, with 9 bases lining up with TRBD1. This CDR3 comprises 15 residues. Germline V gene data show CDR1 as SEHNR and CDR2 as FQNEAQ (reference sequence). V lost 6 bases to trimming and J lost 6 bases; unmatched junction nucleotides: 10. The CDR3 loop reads CASRKGQGTSDTQYF. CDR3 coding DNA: TGTGCCAGCAGGAAGGGACAGGGAACATCCGATACGCAGTATTTT. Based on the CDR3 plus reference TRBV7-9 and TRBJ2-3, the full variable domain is DTGVSQNPRHKITKRGQNVTFRCDPISEHNRLYWYRQTLGQGPEFLTYFQNEAQLEKSRLLSDRFSAERPKGSFSTLEIQRTEQGDSAMYLCASRKGQGTSDTQYFGPGTRLTVL.

CDR3 sequence (DNA): TGTGCCAGCAGCGCCTCGACAGAGAATGAAAAACTGTTTTTT. This translates into CASSASTENEKLFF. This chain joins TRBV5-5 and TRBJ1-4; maybe TRBD1 (5 bases). V was trimmed by 4 bases and J by 5 bases, leaving 12 bases between them. The V gene's germline CDR1 is SGHKS and CDR2 YYEKEE (reference sequence). The CDR3 is made up of 14 amino acids. Using reference TRBV5-5 and TRBJ1-4 for the parts outside the CDR3, the full variable domain is DAGVTQSPTHLIKTRGQQVTLRCSPISGHKSVSWYQQVLGQGPQFIFQYYEKEERGRGNFPDRFSARQFPNYSSELNVNALLLGDSALYLCASSASTENEKLFFGSGTQLSVL.

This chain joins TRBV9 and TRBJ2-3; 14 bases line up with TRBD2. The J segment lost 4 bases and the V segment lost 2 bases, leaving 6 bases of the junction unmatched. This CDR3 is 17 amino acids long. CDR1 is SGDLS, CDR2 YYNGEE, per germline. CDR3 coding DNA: TGTGCCAGCAGCGTGACTAGCGGGAGGGGTACTCCAGATACGCAGTATTTT. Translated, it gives CASSVTSGRGTPDTQYF. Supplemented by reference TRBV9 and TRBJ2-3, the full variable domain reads DSGVTQTPKHLITATGQRVTLRCSPRSGDLSVYWYQQSLDQGLQFLIQYYNGEERAKGNILERFSAQQFPDLHSELNLSSLELGDSALYFCASSVTSGRGTPDTQYFGPGTRLTVL.

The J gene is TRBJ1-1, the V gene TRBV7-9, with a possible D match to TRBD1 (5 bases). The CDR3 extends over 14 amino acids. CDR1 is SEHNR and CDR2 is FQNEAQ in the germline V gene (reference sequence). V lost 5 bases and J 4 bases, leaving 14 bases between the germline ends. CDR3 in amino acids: CASSPRGGVTEAFF. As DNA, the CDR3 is TGTGCCAGCAGCCCTCGCGGGGGGGTCACTGAAGCTTTCTTT.

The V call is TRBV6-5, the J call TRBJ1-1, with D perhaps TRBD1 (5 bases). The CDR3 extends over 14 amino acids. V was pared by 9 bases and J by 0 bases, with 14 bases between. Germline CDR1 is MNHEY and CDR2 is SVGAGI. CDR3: CASLTDTLNTEAFF. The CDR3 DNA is TGTGCCAGTCTGACAGATACTTTGAACACTGAAGCTTTCTTT.